This T cell receptor (beta chain) emerged from a study of shared clonotypes between healthy human individuals. Study findings and constraints: At large depth, rarefaction still showed sorted-subset sequencing to be incomplete.

Germline-derived CDR1 and CDR2 are MNHEY and SMNVEV (reference sequence). This CDR3 contains 12 residues. Trimming removed 7 bases at V and 4 bases at J, with 10 bases between. TCRdb keeps only in-frame clones here, not all; method: immunoSEQ multiplex PCR. The table lists hundreds of thousands of clones, 85% to 95% of them singletons. CD45RO negativity and positive selection for CCR7 defined naive CD8 cells, a population that excluded terminally differentiated effector memory CD45RA+ cells. Points on this clone: Its antigen remains unknown.

The sample was naive CD8+ T cells sorted from blood. The TCR originated in a woman in her thirties in good health. This chain links TRBV27 with TRBJ1-1, with D maybe TRBD1 (5 bases). In DNA form, the CDR3 reads TGTGCCAGCACCACCGGGGGCACTGAAGCTTTCTTT. It specifies CASTTGGTEAFF.